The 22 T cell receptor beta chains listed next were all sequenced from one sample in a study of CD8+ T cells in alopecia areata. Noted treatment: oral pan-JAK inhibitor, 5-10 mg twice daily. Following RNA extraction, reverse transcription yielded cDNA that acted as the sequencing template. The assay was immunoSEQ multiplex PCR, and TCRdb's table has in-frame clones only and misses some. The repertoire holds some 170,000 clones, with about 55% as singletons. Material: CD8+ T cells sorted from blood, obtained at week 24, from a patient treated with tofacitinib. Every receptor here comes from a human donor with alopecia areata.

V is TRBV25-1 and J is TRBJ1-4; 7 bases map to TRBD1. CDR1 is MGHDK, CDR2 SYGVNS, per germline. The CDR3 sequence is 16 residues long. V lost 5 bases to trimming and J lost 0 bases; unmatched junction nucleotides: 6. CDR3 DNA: TGTGCCAGCAGTCCAACCGGGACAGCAACTAATGAAAAACTGTTTTTT. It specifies CASSPTGTATNEKLFF.

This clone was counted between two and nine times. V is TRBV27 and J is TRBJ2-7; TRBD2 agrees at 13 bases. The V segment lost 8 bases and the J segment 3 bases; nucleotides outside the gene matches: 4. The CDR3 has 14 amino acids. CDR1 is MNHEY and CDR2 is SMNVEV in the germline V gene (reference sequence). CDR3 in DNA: TGTGCCAGCCGTGGACTAGCGGGGGACTACGAGCAGTACTTC. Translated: CASRGLAGDYEQYF.

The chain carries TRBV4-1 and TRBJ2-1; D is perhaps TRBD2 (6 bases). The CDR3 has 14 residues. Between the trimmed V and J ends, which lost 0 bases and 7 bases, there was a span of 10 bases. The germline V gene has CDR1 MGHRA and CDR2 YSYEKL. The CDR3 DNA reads TGCGCCAGCAGCCAAGATCCCGCGGGGAATGAGCAGTTCTTC. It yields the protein CASSQDPAGNEQFF.

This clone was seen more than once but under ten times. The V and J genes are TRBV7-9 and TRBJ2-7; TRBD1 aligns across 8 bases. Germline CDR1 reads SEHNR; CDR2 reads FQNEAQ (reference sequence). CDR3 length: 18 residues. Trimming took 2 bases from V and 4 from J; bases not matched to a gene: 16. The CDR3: CASSLSSYEDRARYEQYF. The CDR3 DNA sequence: TGTGCCAGCAGCTTATCATCTTATGAGGACAGGGCTAGATACGAGCAGTACTTC.

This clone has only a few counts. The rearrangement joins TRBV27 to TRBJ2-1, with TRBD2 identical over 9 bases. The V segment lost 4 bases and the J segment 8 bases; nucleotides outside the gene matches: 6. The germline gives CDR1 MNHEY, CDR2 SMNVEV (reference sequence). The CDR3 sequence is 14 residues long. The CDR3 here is CASSSRGGVDEQFF. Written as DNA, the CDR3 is TGTGCCAGCAGTTCTCGCGGGGGGGTCGATGAGCAGTTCTTC.

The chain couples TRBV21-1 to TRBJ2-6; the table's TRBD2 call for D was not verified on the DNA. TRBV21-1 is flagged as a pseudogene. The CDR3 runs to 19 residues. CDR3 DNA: TGTGCCAGCAGCAAAGAGCGGGGGACGTACGGTCCTGGGGCCAACGTCCTGACTTTC. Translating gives CASSKERGTYGPGANVLTF.

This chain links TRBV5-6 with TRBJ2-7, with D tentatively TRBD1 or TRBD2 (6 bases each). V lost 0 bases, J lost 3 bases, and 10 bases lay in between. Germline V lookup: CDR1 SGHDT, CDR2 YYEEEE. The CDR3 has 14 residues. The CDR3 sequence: CASSLDRDFYEQYF. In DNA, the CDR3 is TGTGCCAGCAGCTTGGACAGGGACTTCTACGAGCAGTACTTC.

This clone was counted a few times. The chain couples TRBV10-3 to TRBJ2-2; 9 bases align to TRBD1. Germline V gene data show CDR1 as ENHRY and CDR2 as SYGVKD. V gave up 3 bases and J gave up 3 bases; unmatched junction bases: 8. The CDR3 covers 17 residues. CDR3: CAISDLRDRVDTGELFF. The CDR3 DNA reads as TGTGCCATCAGTGACCTCCGGGACAGGGTAGACACCGGGGAGCTGTTTTTT.

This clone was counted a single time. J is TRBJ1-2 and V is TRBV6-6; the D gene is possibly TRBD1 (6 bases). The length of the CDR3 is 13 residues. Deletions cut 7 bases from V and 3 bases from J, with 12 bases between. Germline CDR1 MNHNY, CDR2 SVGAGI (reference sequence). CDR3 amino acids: CASNNNRDYGYTF. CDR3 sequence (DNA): TGTGCCAGCAATAATAACAGGGACTATGGCTACACCTTC.

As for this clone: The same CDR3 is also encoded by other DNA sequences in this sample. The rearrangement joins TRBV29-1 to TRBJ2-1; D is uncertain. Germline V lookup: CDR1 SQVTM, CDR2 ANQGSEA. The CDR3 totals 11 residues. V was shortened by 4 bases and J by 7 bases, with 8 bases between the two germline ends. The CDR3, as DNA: TGCAGCGTTGTAGGTGGGAATGAGCAGTTCTTC. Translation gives CSVVGGNEQFF.

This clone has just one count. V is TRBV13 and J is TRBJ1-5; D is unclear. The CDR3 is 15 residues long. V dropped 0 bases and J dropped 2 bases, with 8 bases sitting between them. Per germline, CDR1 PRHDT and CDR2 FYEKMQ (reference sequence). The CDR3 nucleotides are TGTGCCAGCAGCTTAGGGACTGGAGGCAATCAGCCCCAGCATTTT. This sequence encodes CASSLGTGGNQPQHF.

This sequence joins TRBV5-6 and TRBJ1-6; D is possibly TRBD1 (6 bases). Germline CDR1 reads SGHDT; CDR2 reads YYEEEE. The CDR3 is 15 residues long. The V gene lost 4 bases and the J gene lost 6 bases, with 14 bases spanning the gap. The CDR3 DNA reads TGTGCCAGCAGCCCTGACGCAGGGGCTAATTCACCCCTCCACTTT. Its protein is CASSPDAGANSPLHF.

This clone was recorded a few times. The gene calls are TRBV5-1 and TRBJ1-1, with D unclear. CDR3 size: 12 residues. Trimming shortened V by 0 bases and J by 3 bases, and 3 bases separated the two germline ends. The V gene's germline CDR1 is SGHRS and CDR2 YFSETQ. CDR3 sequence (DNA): TGCGCCAGCAGCTTGGGGGACACTGAAGCTTTCTTT. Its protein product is CASSLGDTEAFF.

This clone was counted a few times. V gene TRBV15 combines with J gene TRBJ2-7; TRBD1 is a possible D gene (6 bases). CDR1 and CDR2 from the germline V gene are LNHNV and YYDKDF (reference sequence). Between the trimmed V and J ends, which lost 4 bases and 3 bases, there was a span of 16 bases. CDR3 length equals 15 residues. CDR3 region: CATSTDPLGGYEQYF. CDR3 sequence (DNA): TGTGCCACCAGCACAGACCCCTTAGGGGGCTACGAGCAGTACTTC.

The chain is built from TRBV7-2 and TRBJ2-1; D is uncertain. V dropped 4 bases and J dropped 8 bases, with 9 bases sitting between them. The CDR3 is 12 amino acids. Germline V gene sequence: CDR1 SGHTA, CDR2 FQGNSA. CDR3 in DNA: TGTGCCAGCAGCTCCCGGTATGATGAGCAGTTCTTC. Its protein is CASSSRYDEQFF. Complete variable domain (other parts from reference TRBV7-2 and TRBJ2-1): GAGVSQSPSNKVTEKGKDVELRCDPISGHTALYWYRQSLGQGLEFLIYFQGNSAPDKSGLPSDRFSAERTGGSVSTLTIQRTQQEDSAVYLCASSSRYDEQFFGPGTRLTVL.

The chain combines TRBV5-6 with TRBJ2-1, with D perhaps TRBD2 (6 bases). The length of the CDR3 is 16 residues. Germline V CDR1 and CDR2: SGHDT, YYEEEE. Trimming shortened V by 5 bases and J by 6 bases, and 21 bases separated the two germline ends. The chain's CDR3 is CASSGTGTLGRNEQFF. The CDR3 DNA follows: TGTGCCAGCAGTGGGACCGGGACTCTAGGTCGCAATGAGCAGTTCTTC.

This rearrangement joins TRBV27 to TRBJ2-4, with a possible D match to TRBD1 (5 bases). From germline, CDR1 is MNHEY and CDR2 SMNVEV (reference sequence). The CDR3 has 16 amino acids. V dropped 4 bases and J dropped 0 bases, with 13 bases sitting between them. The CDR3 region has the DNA TGTGCCAGCAGTTCCCTCCAGGGCCTAGCCAAAAACATTCAGTACTTC. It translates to CASSSLQGLAKNIQYF.

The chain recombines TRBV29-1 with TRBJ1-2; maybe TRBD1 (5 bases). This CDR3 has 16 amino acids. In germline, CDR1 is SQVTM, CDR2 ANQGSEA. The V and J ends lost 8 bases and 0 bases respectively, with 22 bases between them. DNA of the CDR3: TGCAGCTCCTCGGGGGGGGAAGGAACTTCTAACTATGGCTACACCTTC. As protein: CSSSGGEGTSNYGYTF.

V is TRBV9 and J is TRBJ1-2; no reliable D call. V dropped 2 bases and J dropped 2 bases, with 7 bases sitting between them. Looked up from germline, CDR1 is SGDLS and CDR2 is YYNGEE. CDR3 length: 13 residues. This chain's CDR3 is CASSVTENYGYTF. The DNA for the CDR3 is TGTGCCAGCAGCGTCACAGAAAACTATGGCTACACCTTC.

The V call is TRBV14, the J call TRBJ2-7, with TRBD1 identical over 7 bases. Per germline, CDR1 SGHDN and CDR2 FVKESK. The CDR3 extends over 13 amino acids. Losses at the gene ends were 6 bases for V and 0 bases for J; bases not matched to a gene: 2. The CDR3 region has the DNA TGTGCCAGCAGAGGGGGCAACTCCTACGAGCAGTACTTC. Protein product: CASRGGNSYEQYF.

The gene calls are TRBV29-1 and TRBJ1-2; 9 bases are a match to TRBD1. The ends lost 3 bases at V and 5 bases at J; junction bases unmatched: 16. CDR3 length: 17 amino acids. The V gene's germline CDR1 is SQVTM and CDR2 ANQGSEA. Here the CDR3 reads CSVEDKGQGSSVYGYTF. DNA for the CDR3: TGCAGCGTTGAGGACAAGGGACAGGGTTCTTCGGTTTATGGCTACACCTTC.

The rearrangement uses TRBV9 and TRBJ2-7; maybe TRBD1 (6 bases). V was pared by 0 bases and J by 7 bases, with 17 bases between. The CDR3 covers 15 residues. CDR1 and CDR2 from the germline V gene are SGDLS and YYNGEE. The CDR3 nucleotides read TGTGCCAGCAGCGTAGGGGCAACAGGGCTGGATGAGCAGTACTTC. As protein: CASSVGATGLDEQYF.